These 2 T cell receptor beta chains share one sample of origin, sequenced in a study of naive and memory T cell subsets. The beta constant-region primer was an equimolar mix of two oligonucleotides covering TRBC1 and TRBC2. TCRdb reprocessed the UMI-ligation and nested PCR reads via MiXCR and lists one record per CDR3 protein. Here the sample spans 120,000 to 150,000 distinct CDR3 sequences, 15% to 20% being singletons. Sequenced sample: naive CD4+ T cells from blood. The source is a human donor in good health.

CDR3 sequence (DNA): TGTGCCAGCTCACCACTGCCGGCGGGCCCTTCTGGGGCCAACGTCCTGACTTTC. Its translation is CASSPLPAGPSGANVLTF. The chain recombines TRBV18 with TRBJ2-6, with a weak D call TRBD2 (5 bases). The CDR3 consists of 18 residues. V lost 1 base and J lost 1, with 14 bases in between. The V gene's germline CDR1 is KGHSH and CDR2 LQKENI. The variable domain in full, with the rest retrieved from reference TRBV18 and TRBJ2-6, is NAGVMQNPRHLVRRRGQEARLRCSPMKGHSHVYWYRQLPEEGLKFMVYLQKENIIDESGMPKERFSAEFPKEGPSILRIQQVVRGDSAAYFCASSPLPAGPSGANVLTFGAGSRLTVL.

The chain uses TRBV5-6 and TRBJ2-5, with 11 bases aligning to TRBD2. Per the germline V gene, CDR1 is SGHDT and CDR2 is YYEEEE. V dropped 0 bases and J dropped 0; count of bases not matched to a gene: 10. The CDR3 loop spans 19 amino acids. CDR3 DNA sequence: TGTGCCAGCAGCTTGGCCCCCTTAGCGGGAGGGTCATACCAAGAGACCCAGTACTTC. It is translated as CASSLAPLAGGSYQETQYF.